This T cell receptor beta chain was identified during a study of identical twins. Template switching (which added a universal primer site) was used, and cDNA carried unique molecular identifiers. A single record per CDR3 protein comes from TCRdb applying MiXCR to the 5' RACE reads. The repertoire holds some 570,000 distinct CDR3 sequences, around 20% seen once, with approximately 0.48% in the top ten. The CDR3 consists of 14 residues. Trimming removed 7 bases from V and 1 base from J; junction bases left unmatched: 6. The germline gives CDR1 KGHDR, CDR2 SFDVKD. Findings of the study overall: Within twin pairs, the out-of-frame alpha sequences they shared showed excess low generation probability. Insertions were reduced in abundant cord blood beta clonotypes but not in memory repertoires.

This clonotype was seen only a few times. What it recognizes is unknown. The data were also submitted as part of a second study, on yellow fever vaccine responses in identical twins. From that paper: Twins reportedly mounted vaccine T cell responses that seemed partly convergent, partly personalized.

The sample comprised CD4+ T cells sorted from blood. The V gene is TRBV24-1, the J gene TRBJ2-7; 7 bases agree with TRBD1. This TCR derives from a woman aged 18-29 years in good health. DNA for the CDR3: TGTGCCACCAGCCCGACGGGACAGTCCTACGAGCAGTACTTC. It translates to CATSPTGQSYEQYF.